This T cell receptor (beta chain) was found in a study of CD8 T cells in Susac syndrome. Overall study results and limits: The study's TCR sequencing and HLA analysis drew on a certain number of individuals. That number was acknowledged as relatively small.

As for this clonotype: The antigen remains undetermined.

The authors reverse transcribed roughly 0.5 to 1 ug RNA with random hexamers. A multiplex approach, immunoSEQ multiplex PCR, amplified TCR beta CDR3 across 54 Vbeta and 13 Jbeta. TCRdb redid the calling of the immunoSEQ multiplex PCR reads with MiXCR, one entry per CDR3 protein. Of roughly 120,000 distinct CDR3 sequences in the sample, roughly 93% were seen once. Sequencing of TCR beta covered CD8+ and CD4+ T cells obtained from blood. Negative isolation was used for CD8+ and CD4+ T cells and FACS enrichment for TEMRA cells. The ends were cut back, 2 bases at V and 4 bases at J, with 18 bases in the middle. CDR1 and CDR2 from the germline V gene are LGHNA and YNFKEQ. The CDR3 has 17 residues.

This chain connects TRBV4-2 to TRBJ1-3; D unclear. The origin of this receptor is a human donor with multiple sclerosis. Sequenced sample: CD4+ T cells from PBMCs. The CDR3 DNA reads as TGTGCCAGCAGCCAAAACCTAGGGCCCGGCTCAGGAAACACCATATATTTT. Its translation: CASSQNLGPGSGNTIYF.